This record concerns one T cell receptor (beta chain) sequence. Its antigen is still unknown. The data derive from a study of CD4 T cells in relation to SARS-CoV-2 and coronaviruses. Clones were sequenced by immunoSEQ multiplex PCR, and TCRdb holds only the in-frame ones, with some missing. The data show roughly 20,000 clones, with 76% seen just once and about 18% held by the top ten. Before the COVID-19 pandemic, during about 2011-2019, CD4+ T cells were taken from unexposed donors. The cells were cultured for under twelve days before CD4+ T cells were isolated. The CDR3 covers 19 residues. The V end lost 0 bases, the J end lost 0 bases, and 20 bases lay between the germline ends. CDR1 and CDR2 from the germline V gene are MNHEY and SVGEGT.

Sequencing was done on a sample of CD4+ T cells from PBMCs, cultured in vitro. V gene TRBV6-2 or TRBV6-3 combines with J gene TRBJ1-1, with TRBD1 as a possible D gene (6 bases). This clonotype was obtained from a human donor in good health. CDR3 protein: CASSYSRGGRISLNTEAFF. As DNA, the CDR3 is TGTGCCAGCAGTTACTCGAGGGGGGGACGTATTTCCCTGAACACTGAAGCTTTCTTT.